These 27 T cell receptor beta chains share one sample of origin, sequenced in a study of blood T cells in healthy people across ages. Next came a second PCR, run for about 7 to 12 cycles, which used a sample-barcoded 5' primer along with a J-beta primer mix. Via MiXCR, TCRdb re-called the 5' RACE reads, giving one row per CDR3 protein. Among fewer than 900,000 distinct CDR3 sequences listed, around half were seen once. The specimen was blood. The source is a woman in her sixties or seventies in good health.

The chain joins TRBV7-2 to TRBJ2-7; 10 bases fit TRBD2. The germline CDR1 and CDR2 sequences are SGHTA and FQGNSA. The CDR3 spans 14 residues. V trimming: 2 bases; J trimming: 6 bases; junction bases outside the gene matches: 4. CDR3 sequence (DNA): TGTGCCAGCAGCTTATCCCTAGCGGGAGCCGAGCAGTACTTC. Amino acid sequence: CASSLSLAGAEQYF.

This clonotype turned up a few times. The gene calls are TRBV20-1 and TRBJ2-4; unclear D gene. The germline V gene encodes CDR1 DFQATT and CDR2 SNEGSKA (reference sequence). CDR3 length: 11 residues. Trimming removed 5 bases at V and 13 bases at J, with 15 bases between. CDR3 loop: CSASEYLEQYF. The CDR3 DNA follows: TGCAGTGCTTCCGAATACTTGGAGCAGTACTTC.

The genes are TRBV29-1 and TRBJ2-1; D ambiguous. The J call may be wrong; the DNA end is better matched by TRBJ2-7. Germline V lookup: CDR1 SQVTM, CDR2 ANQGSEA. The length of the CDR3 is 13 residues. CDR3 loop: CSVHTSSYNEQYF. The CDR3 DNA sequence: TGCAGCGTTCATACGAGCTCCTACAATGAGCAGTACTTC.

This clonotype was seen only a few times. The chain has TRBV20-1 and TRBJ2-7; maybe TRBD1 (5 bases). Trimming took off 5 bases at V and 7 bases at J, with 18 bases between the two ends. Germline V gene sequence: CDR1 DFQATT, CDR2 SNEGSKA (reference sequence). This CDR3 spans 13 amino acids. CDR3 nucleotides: TGCAGTGCTCGGACAAGACGGCTAGGGGAGCAGTACTTC. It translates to CSARTRRLGEQYF.

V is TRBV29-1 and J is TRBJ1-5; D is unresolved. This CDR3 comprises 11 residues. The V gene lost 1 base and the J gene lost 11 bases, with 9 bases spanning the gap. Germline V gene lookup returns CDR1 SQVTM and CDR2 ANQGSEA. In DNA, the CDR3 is TGCAGCGTTGAAGGACCTATGGCCCAGCATTTT. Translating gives CSVEGPMAQHF.

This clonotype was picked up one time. The CDR3 bases are TGTGCCAGCAGCGGCCGACAGGGCCCCTCACACAATGAGCAGTTCTTC. It is translated as CASSGRQGPSHNEQFF. V and J are TRBV9 and TRBJ2-1; 7 nucleotides align to TRBD1. The V gene's germline CDR1 is SGDLS and CDR2 YYNGEE. With 3 bases clipped from V and 5 bases from J, the junction kept 11 bases outside the gene matches. The CDR3 runs to 16 residues.

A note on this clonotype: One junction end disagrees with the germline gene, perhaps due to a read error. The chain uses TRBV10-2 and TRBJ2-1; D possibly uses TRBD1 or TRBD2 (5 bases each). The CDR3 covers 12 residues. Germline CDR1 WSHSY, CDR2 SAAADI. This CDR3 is CANSEWGNEQFF. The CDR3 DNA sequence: TGCGCCAACAGTGAGTGGGGGAATGAGCAGTTCTTC.

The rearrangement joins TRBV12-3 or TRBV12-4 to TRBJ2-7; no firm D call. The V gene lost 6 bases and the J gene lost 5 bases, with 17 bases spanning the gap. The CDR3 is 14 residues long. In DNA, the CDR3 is TGTGCCAGCAGCGTCCTCTATAGTCCACACGAGCAGTACTTC. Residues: CASSVLYSPHEQYF.

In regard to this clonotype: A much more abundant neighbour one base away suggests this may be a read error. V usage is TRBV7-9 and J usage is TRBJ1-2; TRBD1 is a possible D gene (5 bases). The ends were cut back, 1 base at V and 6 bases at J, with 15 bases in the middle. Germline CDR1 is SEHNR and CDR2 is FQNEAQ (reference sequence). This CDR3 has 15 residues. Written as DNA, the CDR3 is TGTGCCAGCAGCTTAGGGGCCAGGGTGTTTCATGGCTACACCTTC. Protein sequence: CASSLGARVFHGYTF.

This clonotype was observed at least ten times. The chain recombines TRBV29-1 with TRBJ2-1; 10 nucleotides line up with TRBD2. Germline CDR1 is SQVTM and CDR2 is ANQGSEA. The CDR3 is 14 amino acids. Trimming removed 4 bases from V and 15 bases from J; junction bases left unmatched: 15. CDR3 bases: TGCAGCGTTGCCAGGAGCCAGCGGGAGGGCCCTAGGTTCTTC. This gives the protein CSVARSQREGPRFF.

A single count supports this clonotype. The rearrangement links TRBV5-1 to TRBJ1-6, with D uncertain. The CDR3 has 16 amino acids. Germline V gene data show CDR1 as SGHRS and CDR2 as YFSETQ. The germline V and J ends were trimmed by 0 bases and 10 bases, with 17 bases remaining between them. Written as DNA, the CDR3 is TGCGCCAGCAGCTTGGAAGGCTCCAAGAGGAGGTCACCCCTCCACTTT. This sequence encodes CASSLEGSKRRSPLHF.

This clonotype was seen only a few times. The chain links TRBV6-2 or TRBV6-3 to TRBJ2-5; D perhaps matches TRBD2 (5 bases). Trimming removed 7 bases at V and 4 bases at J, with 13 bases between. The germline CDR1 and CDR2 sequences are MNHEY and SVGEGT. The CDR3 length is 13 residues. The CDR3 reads CASNPGVGETQYF. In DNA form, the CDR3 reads TGTGCCAGCAACCCCGGGGTCGGAGAGACCCAGTACTTC.

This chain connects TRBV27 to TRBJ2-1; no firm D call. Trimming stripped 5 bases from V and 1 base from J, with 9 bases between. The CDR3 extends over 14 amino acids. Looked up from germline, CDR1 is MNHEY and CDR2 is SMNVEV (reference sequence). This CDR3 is CASSTWGSYNEQFF. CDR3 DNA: TGTGCCAGCAGTACTTGGGGTTCCTACAATGAGCAGTTCTTC.

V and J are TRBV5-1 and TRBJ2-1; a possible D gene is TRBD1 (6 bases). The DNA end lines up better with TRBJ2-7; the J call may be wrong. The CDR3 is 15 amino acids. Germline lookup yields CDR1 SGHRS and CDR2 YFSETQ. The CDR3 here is CASSRLGGSYNEQYF. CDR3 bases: TGCGCCAGCAGCCGGCTAGGGGGTTCCTACAATGAGCAGTACTTC.

As DNA, the CDR3 is TGCAGTGCTCGAGGGACAGTCTCCTACGAGCAGTACTTC. Its protein product is CSARGTVSYEQYF. The V gene is TRBV20-1, the J gene TRBJ2-7, with TRBD1 matching 7 bases. The CDR3 sequence is 13 residues long. With V trimmed by 5 bases and J by 0 bases, 4 bases remained unmatched. CDR1 and CDR2 (germline): DFQATT, SNEGSKA (reference sequence).

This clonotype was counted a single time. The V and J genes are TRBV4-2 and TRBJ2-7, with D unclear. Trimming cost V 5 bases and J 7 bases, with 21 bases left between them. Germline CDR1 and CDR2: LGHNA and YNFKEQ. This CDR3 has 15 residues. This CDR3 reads CASSSRSFSIHEQYF. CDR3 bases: TGTGCCAGCAGCTCCCGGTCCTTTAGCATCCATGAGCAGTACTTC.

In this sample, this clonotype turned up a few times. CDR3 region: CASSLAQGNEQFF. CDR3 DNA: TGTGCCAGCAGCTTAGCGCAGGGCAATGAGCAGTTCTTC. The V call is TRBV7-2, the J call TRBJ2-1; weak D call: TRBD1 (5 bases). The germline CDR1 and CDR2 sequences are SGHTA and FQGNSA. CDR3 length: 13 residues. Trimming removed 0 bases at V and 6 bases at J, with 6 bases between.

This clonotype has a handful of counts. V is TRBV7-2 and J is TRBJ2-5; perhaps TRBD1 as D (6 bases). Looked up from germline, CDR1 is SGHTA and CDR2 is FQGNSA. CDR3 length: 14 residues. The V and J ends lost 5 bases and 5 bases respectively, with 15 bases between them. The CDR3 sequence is CASSPQGGWETQYF. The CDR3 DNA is TGTGCCAGCAGCCCCCAAGGGGGATGGGAGACCCAGTACTTC.

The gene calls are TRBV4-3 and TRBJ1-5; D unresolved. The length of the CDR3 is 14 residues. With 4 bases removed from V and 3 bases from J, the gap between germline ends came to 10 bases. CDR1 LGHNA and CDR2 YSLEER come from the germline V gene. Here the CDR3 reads CASSPAPYNQPQHF. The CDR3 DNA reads TGCGCCAGCAGCCCAGCCCCCTACAATCAGCCCCAGCATTTT.

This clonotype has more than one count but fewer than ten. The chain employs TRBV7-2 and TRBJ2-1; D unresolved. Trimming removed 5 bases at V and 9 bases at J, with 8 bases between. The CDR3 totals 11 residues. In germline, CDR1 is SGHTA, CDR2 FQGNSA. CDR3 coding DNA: TGTGCCAGCAGCGCCGCTACTGAGCAGTTCTTC. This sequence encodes CASSAATEQFF.

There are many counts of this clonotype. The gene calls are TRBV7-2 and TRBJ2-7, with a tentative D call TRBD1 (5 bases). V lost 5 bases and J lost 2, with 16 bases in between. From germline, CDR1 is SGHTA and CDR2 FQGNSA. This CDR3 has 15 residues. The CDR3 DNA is TGTGCCAGCAGCATGGGGCCGCTAGGGACCTACGAGCAGTACTTC. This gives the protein CASSMGPLGTYEQYF.

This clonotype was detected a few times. DNA for the CDR3: TGTGCCAGCAGTGGGACAGCGAACTATGGCTACACCTTC. It specifies CASSGTANYGYTF. The rearrangement links TRBV28 to TRBJ1-2, with 7 nucleotides matching TRBD1. V lost 5 bases to trimming and J lost 2 bases; unmatched junction nucleotides: 2. The CDR3 has 13 amino acids. Germline lookup yields CDR1 MDHEN and CDR2 SYDVKM.

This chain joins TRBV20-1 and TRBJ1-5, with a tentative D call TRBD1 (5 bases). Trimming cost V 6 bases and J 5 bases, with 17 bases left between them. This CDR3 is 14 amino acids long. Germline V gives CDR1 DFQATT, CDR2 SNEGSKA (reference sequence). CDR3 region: CSAAPPGLHQPQHF. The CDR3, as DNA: TGCAGTGCCGCTCCCCCAGGGCTACATCAGCCCCAGCATTTT.

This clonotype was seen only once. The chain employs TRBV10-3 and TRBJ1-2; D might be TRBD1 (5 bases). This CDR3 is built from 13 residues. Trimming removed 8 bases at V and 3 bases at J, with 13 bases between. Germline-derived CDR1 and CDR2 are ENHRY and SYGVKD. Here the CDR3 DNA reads TGTGCCATCTGGGGGGGGGACTACTATGGCTACACCTTC. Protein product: CAIWGGDYYGYTF.

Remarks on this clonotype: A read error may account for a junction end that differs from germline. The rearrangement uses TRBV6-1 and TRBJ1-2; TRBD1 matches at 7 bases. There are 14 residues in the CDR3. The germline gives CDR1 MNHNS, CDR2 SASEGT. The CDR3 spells CASTEGDRARGYTF. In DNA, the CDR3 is TGTGCCAGCACTGAAGGAGACAGGGCGCGTGGCTACACCTTC.

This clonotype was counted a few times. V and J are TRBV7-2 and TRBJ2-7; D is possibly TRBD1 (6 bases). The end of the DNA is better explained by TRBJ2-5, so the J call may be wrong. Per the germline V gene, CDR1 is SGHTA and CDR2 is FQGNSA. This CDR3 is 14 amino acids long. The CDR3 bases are TGTGCCAGCAGCGCCGAGACAGGCCCCGGGACCCAGTACTTC. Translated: CASSAETGPGTQYF.

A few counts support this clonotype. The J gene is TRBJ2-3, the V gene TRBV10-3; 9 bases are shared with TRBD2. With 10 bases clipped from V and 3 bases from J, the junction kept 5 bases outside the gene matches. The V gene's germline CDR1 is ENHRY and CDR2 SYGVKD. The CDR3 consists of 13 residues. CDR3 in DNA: TGTGCCAGTGCGGGAGGGGCAACAGATACGCAGTATTTT. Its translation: CASAGGATDTQYF.